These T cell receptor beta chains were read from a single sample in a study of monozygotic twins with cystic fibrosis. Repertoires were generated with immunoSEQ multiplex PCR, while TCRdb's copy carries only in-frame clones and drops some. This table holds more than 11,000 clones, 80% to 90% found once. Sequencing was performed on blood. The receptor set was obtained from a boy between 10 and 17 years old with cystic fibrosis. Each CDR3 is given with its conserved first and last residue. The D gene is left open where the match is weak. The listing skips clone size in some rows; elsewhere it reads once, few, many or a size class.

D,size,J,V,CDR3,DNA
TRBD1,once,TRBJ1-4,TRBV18,CASAPQGNEKLFF,TGTGCCAGCGCACCACAGGGGAATGAAAAACTGTTTTTT
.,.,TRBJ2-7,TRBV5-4,CASRKSGSYEQYF,TGTGCCAGCAGGAAGAGCGGTTCCTACGAGCAGTACTTC
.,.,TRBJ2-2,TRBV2,CASRQDTLNTGELFF,TGTGCCAGCAGACAGGACACACTGAACACCGGGGAGCTGTTTTTT
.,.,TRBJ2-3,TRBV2,CASSDRWGTDTQYF,TGTGCCAGCAGTGATAGGTGGGGCACAGATACGCAGTATTTT
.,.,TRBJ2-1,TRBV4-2,CASSQAGVPGPNNNEQFF,TGTGCCAGCAGCCAAGCCGGGGTTCCTGGACCGAACAACAATGAGCAGTTCTTC
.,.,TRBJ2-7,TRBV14,CASSLIGGYEQYF,TGTGCCAGCAGCCTTATAGGAGGCTACGAGCAGTACTTC
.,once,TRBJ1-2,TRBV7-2,CASSLARSAAFYTF,TGTGCCAGCAGCTTAGCACGGTCTGCCGCTTTCTACACCTTC
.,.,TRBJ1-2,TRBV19,CASSIRQPNYGYTF,TGTGCCAGTAGTATAAGACAGCCTAACTATGGCTACACCTTC
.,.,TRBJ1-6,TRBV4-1,CASSQGPNNSPLHF,TGCGCCAGCAGCCAGGGGCCCAATAATTCACCCCTCCACTTT
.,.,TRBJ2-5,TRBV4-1,CASSQVATGRETQYF,TGCGCCAGCAGCCAAGTCGCGACGGGCCGGGAGACCCAGTACTTC
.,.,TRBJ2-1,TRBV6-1,CASSLNYEQFF,TGTGCCAGCAGCCTGAACTATGAGCAGTTCTTC
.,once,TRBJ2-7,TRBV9,CASSVGRGKTYEQYF,TGTGCCAGCAGCGTGGGTCGGGGGAAAACCTACGAGCAGTACTTC
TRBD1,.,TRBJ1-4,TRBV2,CASSPEGGREKLFF,TGTGCCAGCAGCCCCGAAGGGGGCCGTGAAAAACTGTTTTTT
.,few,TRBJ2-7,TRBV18,CASSPGTFSYEQYF,TGTGCCAGCTCACCTGGGACGTTCTCCTACGAGCAGTACTTC
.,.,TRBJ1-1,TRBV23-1,CASPPGGTNTEAFF,TGCGCCAGCCCCCCTGGGGGGACGAACACTGAAGCTTTCTTT
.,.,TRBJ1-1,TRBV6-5,CASSYEGLGTEAFF,TGTGCCAGCAGTTACGAGGGGCTGGGTACTGAAGCTTTCTTT
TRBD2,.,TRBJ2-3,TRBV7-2,CASSLQVGRGGADTQYF,TGTGCCAGCAGCTTACAGGTCGGGCGGGGGGGCGCAGATACGCAGTATTTT
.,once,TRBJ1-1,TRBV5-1,CASSLSALGPNTEAFF,TGCGCCAGCAGCTTGTCGGCCTTGGGACCGAACACTGAAGCTTTCTTT
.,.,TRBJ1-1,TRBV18,CASSPSRDWGGNTEAFF,TGTGCCAGCTCACCCAGCCGGGATTGGGGGGGGAACACTGAAGCTTTCTTT
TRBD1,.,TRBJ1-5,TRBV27,CASSSTGSNQPQHF,TGTGCCAGCAGTTCGACAGGGAGCAATCAGCCCCAGCATTTT
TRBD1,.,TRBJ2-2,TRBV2,CASSGQGRNTGELFF,TGTGCCAGCAGTGGACAGGGGAGAAACACCGGGGAGCTGTTTTTT
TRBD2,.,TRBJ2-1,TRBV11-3,CASSPFSGGGTSNEQFF,TGTGCCAGCAGCCCGTTTAGCGGGGGGGGGACCTCCAATGAGCAGTTCTTC
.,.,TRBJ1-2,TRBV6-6,CASSSTVGYTF,TGTGCCAGCAGTTCTACGGTTGGCTACACCTTC
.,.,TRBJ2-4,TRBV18,CASSPVGLAKNIQYF,TGTGCCAGCTCACCCGTTGGGCTAGCCAAAAACATTCAGTACTTC
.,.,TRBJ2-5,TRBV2,CASSETPAIQETQYF,TGTGCCAGCAGTGAAACCCCCGCTATCCAGGAGACCCAGTACTTC
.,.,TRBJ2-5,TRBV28,CASSFPGLSLGKTQYF,TGTGCCAGCAGTTTCCCCGGACTGTCCCTCGGGAAGACCCAGTACTTC
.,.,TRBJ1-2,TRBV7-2,CASSLVEGAFYGYTF,TGTGCCAGCAGCTTAGTTGAGGGAGCCTTCTATGGCTACACCTTC
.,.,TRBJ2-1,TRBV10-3,CAIRKADPTNEQFF,TGTGCCATCAGAAAGGCGGACCCCACCAATGAGCAGTTCTTC
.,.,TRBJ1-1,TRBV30,CACTGRNTEAFF,TGTGCCTGCACAGGGAGAAACACTGAAGCTTTCTTT
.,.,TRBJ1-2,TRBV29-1,CSVEDRGPANYGYTF,TGCAGCGTTGAAGACAGGGGCCCAGCTAACTATGGCTACACCTTC
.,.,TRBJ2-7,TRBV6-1,CASALRGEQYF,TGTGCCAGCGCCCTACGAGGTGAGCAGTACTTC
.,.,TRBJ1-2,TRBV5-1,CASSLDSNYGYTF,TGCGCCAGCAGCCTTGACAGTAACTATGGCTACACCTTC
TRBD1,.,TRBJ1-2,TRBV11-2,CASSPRYGRGQGHGYTF,TGTGCCAGCAGCCCTCGCTACGGCAGAGGACAGGGCCATGGCTACACCTTC
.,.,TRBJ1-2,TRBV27,CASSMTPNYGYTF,TGTGCCAGCAGCATGACACCTAACTATGGCTACACCTTC
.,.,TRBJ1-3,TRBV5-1,CASSLEPGNTIYF,TGCGCCAGCAGCTTAGAACCTGGAAACACCATATATTTT
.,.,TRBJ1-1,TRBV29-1,CSVDAGWGVSAEAFF,TGCAGCGTTGACGCGGGGTGGGGGGTATCGGCTGAAGCTTTCTTT
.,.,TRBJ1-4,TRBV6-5,CASSSPGTDEKLFF,TGTGCCAGCAGTTCCCCCGGGACGGATGAAAAACTGTTTTTT
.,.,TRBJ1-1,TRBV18,CASSPLASGDEAFF,TGTGCCAGCTCACCCCTCGCTAGTGGAGATGAAGCTTTCTTT
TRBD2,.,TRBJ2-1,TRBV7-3,CASSLRPSGGAYNEQFF,TGTGCCAGCAGCTTGAGGCCTAGCGGGGGGGCCTACAATGAGCAGTTCTTC
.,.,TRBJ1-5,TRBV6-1,CASHGVNSNQPQHF,TGTGCCAGCCACGGGGTCAATAGCAATCAGCCCCAGCATTTT
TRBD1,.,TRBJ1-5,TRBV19,CASSIGAGTAPYNQPQHF,TGTGCCAGTAGTATAGGGGCCGGGACAGCCCCTTACAATCAGCCCCAGCATTTT
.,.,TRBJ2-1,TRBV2,CASSGWTSYDNEQFF,TGTGCCAGCAGCGGGTGGACATCGTATGACAATGAGCAGTTCTTC
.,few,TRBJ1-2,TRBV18,CASSPAGNYGYTF,TGTGCCAGCTCACCAGCGGGTAACTATGGCTACACCTTC
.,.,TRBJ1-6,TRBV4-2,CASSQETGYNSPLHF,TGTGCCAGCAGCCAAGAGACAGGCTATAATTCACCCCTCCACTTT
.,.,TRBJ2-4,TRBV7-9,CASSPGGALRYF,TGTGCCAGCAGTCCCGGTGGGGCATTGCGGTACTTC
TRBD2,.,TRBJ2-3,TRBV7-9,CASSSSAGTSGRYTDTQYF,TGTGCCAGCAGCTCCTCAGCTGGGACTAGCGGGCGCTACACAGATACGCAGTATTTT
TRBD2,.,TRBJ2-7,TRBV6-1,CASSASGGMYEQYF,TGTGCCAGCAGTGCTAGCGGGGGGATGTACGAGCAGTACTTC
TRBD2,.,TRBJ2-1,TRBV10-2,CASSGTIDEQFF,TGCGCCAGCTCAGGGACTATAGATGAGCAGTTCTTC
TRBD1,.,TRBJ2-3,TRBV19,CASSADRASTDTQYF,TGTGCCAGTAGTGCGGACAGGGCTAGCACAGATACGCAGTATTTT
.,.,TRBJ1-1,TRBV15,CATSGLANLNTEAFF,TGTGCCACCAGCGGACTGGCCAACCTGAACACTGAAGCTTTCTTT
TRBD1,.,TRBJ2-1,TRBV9,CASSGGQGSTDNEQFF,TGTGCCAGCAGCGGGGGACAGGGTAGTACTGACAATGAGCAGTTCTTC
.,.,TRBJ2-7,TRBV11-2,CASSSFYEQYF,TGTGCCAGCAGCTCCTTCTACGAGCAGTACTTC
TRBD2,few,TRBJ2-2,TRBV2,CASSRLAGGAGELFF,TGTGCCAGCAGCCGACTAGCGGGAGGGGCCGGGGAGCTGTTTTTT
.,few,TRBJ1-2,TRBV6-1,CASSEALLGTAYYGYTF,TGTGCCAGCAGTGAAGCGCTTCTTGGGACGGCATACTATGGCTACACCTTC
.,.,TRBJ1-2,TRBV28,CASSDDTIPNYGYTF,TGTGCCAGCAGTGATGACACCATACCTAACTATGGCTACACCTTC
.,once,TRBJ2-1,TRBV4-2,CASSQDGHGSYNEQFF,TGTGCCAGCAGCCAAGATGGACATGGCTCCTACAATGAGCAGTTCTTC
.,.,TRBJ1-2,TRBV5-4,CASSVSLRTHHPPKVGYTF,TGTGCCAGCAGCGTTTCGCTTAGGACTCATCACCCGCCAAAAGTTGGCTACACCTTC
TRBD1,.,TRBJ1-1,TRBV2,CASSLTGMNTEAFF,TGTGCCAGCAGTCTGACAGGGATGAACACTGAAGCTTTCTTT
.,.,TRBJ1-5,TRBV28,CASSTLARGRGGSNQPQHF,TGTGCCAGCAGTACGTTGGCCAGGGGCCGCGGGGGCAGCAATCAGCCCCAGCATTTT
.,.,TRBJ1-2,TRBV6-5,CASSYGLRNYGYTF,TGTGCCAGCAGTTACGGACTCAGGAACTATGGCTACACCTTC